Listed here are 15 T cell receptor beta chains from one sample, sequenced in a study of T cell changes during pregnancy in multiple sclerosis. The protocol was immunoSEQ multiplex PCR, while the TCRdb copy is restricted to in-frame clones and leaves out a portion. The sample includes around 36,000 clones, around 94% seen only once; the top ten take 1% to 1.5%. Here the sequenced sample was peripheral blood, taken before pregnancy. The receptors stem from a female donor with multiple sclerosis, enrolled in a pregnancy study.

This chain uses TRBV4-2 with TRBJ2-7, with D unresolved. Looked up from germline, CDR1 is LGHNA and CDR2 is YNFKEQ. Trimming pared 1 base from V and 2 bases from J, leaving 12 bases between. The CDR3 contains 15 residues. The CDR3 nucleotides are TGTGCCAGCAGCCAAGGCCCGGTTAGTCCCTACGAGCAGTACTTC. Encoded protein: CASSQGPVSPYEQYF.

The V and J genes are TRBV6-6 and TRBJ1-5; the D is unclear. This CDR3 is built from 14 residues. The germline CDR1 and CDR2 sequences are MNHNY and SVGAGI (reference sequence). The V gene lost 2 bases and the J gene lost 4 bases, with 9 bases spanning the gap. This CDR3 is CASSYPTQNQPQHF. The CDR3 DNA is TGTGCCAGCAGTTACCCGACACAGAATCAGCCCCAGCATTTT.

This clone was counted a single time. The CDR3 loop reads CASSPRTSGNTGELFF. The CDR3 DNA follows: TGTGCCAGCAGCCCGCGGACTAGCGGAAACACCGGGGAGCTGTTTTTT. The V and J genes are TRBV9 and TRBJ2-2, with 10 bases matching TRBD2. The germline CDR1 and CDR2 sequences are SGDLS and YYNGEE. The CDR3 spans 16 residues. V gave up 4 bases and J gave up 2 bases; unmatched junction bases: 5.

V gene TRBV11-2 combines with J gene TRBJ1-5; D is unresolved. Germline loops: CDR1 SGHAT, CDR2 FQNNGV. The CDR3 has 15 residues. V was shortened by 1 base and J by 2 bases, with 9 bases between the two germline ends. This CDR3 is CASSLGGAGNQPQHF. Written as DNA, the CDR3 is TGTGCCAGCAGCTTAGGGGGAGCCGGCAATCAGCCCCAGCATTTT.

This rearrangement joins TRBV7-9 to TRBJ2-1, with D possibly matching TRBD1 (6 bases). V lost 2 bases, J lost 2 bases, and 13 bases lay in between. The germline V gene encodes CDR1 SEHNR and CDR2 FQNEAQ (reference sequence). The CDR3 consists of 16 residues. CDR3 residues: CASSLLSGATYNEQFF. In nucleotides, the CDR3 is TGTGCCAGCAGCTTACTCTCAGGGGCCACCTACAATGAGCAGTTCTTC.

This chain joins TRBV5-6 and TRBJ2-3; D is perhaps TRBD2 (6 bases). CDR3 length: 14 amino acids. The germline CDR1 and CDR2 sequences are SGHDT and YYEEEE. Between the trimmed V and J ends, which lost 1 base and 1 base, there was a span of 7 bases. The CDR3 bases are TGTGCCAGCAGCTTGAAGCGGGGCACAGATACGCAGTATTTT. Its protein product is CASSLKRGTDTQYF.

The CDR3 nucleotides read TGTGCCAGCAGCTCGGGGTCGCGGAAGATCGCGAACACCGGGGAGCTGTTTTTT. Its translation is CASSSGSRKIANTGELFF. This chain joins TRBV7-9 and TRBJ2-2; TRBD2 might be the D (5 bases). The V gene lost 4 bases and the J gene lost 0 bases, with 18 bases spanning the gap. CDR1 and CDR2 from the germline V gene are SEHNR and FQNEAQ (reference sequence). The CDR3 has 18 amino acids.

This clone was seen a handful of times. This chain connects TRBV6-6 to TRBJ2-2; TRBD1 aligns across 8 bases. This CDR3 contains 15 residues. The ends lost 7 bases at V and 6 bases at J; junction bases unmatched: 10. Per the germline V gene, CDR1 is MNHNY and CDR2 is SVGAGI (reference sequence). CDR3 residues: CASTARTGRAGELFF. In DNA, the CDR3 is TGTGCCAGCACCGCACGGACAGGGCGGGCCGGGGAGCTGTTTTTT.

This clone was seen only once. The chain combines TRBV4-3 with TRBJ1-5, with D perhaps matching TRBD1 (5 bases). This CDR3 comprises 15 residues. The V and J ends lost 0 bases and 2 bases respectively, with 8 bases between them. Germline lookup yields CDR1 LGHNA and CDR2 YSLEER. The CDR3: CASSQDLGGNQPQHF. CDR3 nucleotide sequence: TGCGCCAGCAGCCAAGATTTAGGGGGCAATCAGCCCCAGCATTTT.

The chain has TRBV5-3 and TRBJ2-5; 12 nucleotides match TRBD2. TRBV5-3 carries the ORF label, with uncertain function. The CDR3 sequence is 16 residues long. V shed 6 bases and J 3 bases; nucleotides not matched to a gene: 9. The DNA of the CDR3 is TGTGCCAGAACCGAACTCCTAGCGGGAGGGAAAGAGACCCAGTACTTC. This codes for CARTELLAGGKETQYF.

In DNA, the CDR3 is TGTGCCAGCAGAGCTCTGGGGGCTAGCACAGATACGCAGTATTTT. Translated: CASRALGASTDTQYF. The V and J genes are TRBV7-9 and TRBJ2-3, with D possibly being TRBD1 (6 bases). The V gene lost 6 bases and the J gene lost 0 bases, with 13 bases spanning the gap. This CDR3 has 15 amino acids. CDR1 SEHNR and CDR2 FQNEAQ come from the germline V gene (reference sequence).

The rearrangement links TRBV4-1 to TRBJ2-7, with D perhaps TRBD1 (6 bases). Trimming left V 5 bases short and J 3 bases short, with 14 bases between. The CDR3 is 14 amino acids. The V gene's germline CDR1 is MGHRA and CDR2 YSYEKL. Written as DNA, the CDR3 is TGCGCCAGCAGCTCGGACAGTAGAAACTACGAGCAGTACTTC. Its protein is CASSSDSRNYEQYF.

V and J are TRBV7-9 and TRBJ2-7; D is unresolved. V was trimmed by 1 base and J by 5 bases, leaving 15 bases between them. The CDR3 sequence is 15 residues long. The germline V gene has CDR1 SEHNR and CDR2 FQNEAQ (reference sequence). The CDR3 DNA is TGTGCCAGCAGCTTAGTGGCAACCCGATCCGACGAGCAGTACTTC. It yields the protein CASSLVATRSDEQYF. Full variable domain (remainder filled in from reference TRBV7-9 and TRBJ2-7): DTGVSQNPRHKITKRGQNVTFRCDPISEHNRLYWYRQTLGQGPEFLTYFQNEAQLEKSRLLSDRFSAERPKGSFSTLEIQRTEQGDSAMYLCASSLVATRSDEQYFGPGTRLTVT.

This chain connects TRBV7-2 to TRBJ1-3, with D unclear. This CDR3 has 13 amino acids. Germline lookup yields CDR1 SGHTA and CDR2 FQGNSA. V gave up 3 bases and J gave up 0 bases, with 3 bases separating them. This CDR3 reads CASSLASGNTIYF. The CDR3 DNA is TGTGCCAGCAGCTTGGCCTCTGGAAACACCATATATTTT.

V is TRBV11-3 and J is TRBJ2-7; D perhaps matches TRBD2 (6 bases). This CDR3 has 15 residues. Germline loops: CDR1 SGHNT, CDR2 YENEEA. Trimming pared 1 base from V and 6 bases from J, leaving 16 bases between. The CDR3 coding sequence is TGTGCCAGCAGCTTAGCAGGAGGAGGGGTCGGCGAGCAGTACTTC. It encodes CASSLAGGGVGEQYF.